Sequencing of this T cell receptor beta chain was carried out in a study of tumor and adjacent non-tumor tissue in lung cancer. Study outcomes and limitations: Tumor repertoires had a smaller top 100 clone share than normal lung. TCR diversity was significantly greater in tumor than normal lung tissue.

TCRbeta libraries were built with three rounds of nested PCR, modified from ARM-PCR. One entry per CDR3 protein results from TCRdb running MiXCR on the multiplex PCR reads. Of approximately 79,000 distinct CDR3 sequences in the sample, over 65% were seen once. The CDR3 is 15 amino acids. Germline CDR1 reads MNHNY; CDR2 reads SVGAGI (reference sequence). Remarks on this clonotype: The antigen remains unidentified. At one end, the junction sequence differs from germline, possibly due to a read error.

The template was RNA from unsorted bulk tissue. The normal lung tissue was taken more than 3 cm from the tumor edge. V usage is TRBV6-6 and J usage is TRBJ2-5; 7 bases line up with TRBD2. The source material was distant non-tumor lung tissue. The TCR originated in a man between 65 and 85 years old with non-small cell lung cancer. The CDR3 DNA reads as TGTGGCAGCAGTGACCCCGGGACGGGGGGAGAGACCCAGTACTTC. Protein: CGSSDPGTGGETQYF.